Listed here is a single T cell receptor (beta chain). In each case, RNA was isolated and then reverse transcribed into cDNA as the sequencing template. Produced via immunoSEQ multiplex PCR; TCRdb's table is partial and in-frame only. The sample has approximately 150,000 clones; 45% to 60% are singletons. This specimen belongs to a study of CD8+ T cells in alopecia areata. The CDR3 is 15 residues long. Trimming cost V 7 bases and J 3 bases, with 18 bases left between them. CDR1 is MGHDK and CDR2 is SYGVNS in the germline V gene. PBMCs provided sorted CD4+ and CD8+ T cells. Sample: CD4+ T cells sorted from blood. The origin of this receptor is a human donor in good health. J is TRBJ2-5 and V is TRBV25-1; tentatively, D is TRBD2 (5 bases). CDR3 nucleotides: TGTGCCAGCACCCGACGGGGTGGGAGCAAAGAGACCCAGTACTTC. It yields the protein CASTRRGGSKETQYF.